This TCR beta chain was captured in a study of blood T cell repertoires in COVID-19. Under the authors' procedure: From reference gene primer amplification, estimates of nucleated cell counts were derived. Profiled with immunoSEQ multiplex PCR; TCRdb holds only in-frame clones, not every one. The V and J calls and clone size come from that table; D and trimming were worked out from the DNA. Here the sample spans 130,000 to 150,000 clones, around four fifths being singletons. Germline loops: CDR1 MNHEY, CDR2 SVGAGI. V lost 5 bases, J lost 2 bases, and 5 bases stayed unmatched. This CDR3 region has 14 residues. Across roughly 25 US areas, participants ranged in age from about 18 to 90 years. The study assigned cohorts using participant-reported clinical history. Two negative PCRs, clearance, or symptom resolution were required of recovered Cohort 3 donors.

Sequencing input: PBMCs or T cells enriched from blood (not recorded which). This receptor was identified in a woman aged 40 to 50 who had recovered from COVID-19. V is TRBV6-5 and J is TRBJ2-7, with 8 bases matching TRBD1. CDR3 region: CASSRQGSAYEQYF. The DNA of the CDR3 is TGTGCCAGCAGTCGACAGGGGTCCGCCTACGAGCAGTACTTC.